The next 28 T cell receptor beta chains were all read from a single sample in a study of blood T cell repertoires in COVID-19. Data came from immunoSEQ multiplex PCR; TCRdb stores just in-frame clones and leaves some out. Of 200,000 to 250,000 clones listed, almost 85% are singletons. The source material was PBMCs or T cells enriched from blood (not recorded which). All receptors come from a woman aged 45-60 years with acute COVID-19.

The rearrangement joins TRBV27 to TRBJ1-5, with 10 nucleotides matching TRBD1. The CDR3 spans 15 residues. Germline lookup yields CDR1 MNHEY and CDR2 SMNVEV (reference sequence). With 0 bases clipped from V and 4 bases from J, the junction kept 0 bases outside the gene matches. The CDR3 DNA is TGTGCCAGCAGTTTATCGGACAGGGGGAATCAGCCCCAGCATTTT. The encoded protein is CASSLSDRGNQPQHF.

The chain is built from TRBV25-1 and TRBJ2-7; tentatively, D is TRBD2 (5 bases). The CDR3 is 14 amino acids. Germline V CDR1 and CDR2: MGHDK, SYGVNS. Trimming stripped 1 base from V and 1 base from J, with 8 bases between. The CDR3 bases are TGTGCCAGCAGTGAATTGGGGAGTTCCTACGAGCAGTACTTC. It codes for CASSELGSSYEQYF.

The chain joins TRBV7-2 to TRBJ1-2; D not resolved. V lost 1 base and J 4 bases, leaving 4 bases between the germline ends. This CDR3 is 12 amino acids long. Germline V gives CDR1 SGHTA, CDR2 FQGNSA. The CDR3 loop is CASSLDTYGYTF. As DNA, the CDR3 is TGTGCCAGCAGCTTAGACACCTATGGCTACACCTTC.

V gene TRBV14 combines with J gene TRBJ1-1; D gene ambiguous. The CDR3 runs 17 residues. Germline V gene lookup returns CDR1 SGHDN and CDR2 FVKESK. The V gene lost 0 bases and the J gene lost 5 bases, with 19 bases spanning the gap. CDR3 bases: TGTGCCAGCAGCCAAGATGGTTTTGGACTCGGGAGGACTGAAGCTTTCTTT. It is translated as CASSQDGFGLGRTEAFF.

The chain couples TRBV4-1 to TRBJ2-7; tentatively, D is TRBD1 (5 bases). Germline CDR1 MGHRA, CDR2 YSYEKL. Trimming took off 1 base at V and 0 bases at J, with 13 bases between the two ends. The CDR3 extends over 16 amino acids. CDR3 coding DNA: TGCGCCAGCAGCCAAGCCGGGCAGGGCTACTCCTACGAGCAGTACTTC. This sequence encodes CASSQAGQGYSYEQYF.

The table lists this clone with a few counts. This chain joins TRBV7-2 and TRBJ2-1; TRBD1 agrees at 7 bases. The CDR3 length is 15 residues. The junction had 11 bases not matched to a gene; V was cut back by 5 bases and J by 7 bases. CDR1 is SGHTA and CDR2 is FQGNSA in the germline V gene. CDR3 DNA sequence: TGTGCCAGCAGCCCAAATTTTGGGACAGAAAATGAGCAGTTCTTC. It encodes CASSPNFGTENEQFF.

The gene calls are TRBV25-1 and TRBJ2-7; possible D gene TRBD2, 5 bases. The CDR3 contains 15 residues. Looked up from germline, CDR1 is MGHDK and CDR2 is SYGVNS. Trimming pared 4 bases from V and 5 bases from J, leaving 18 bases between. In nucleotides, the CDR3 is TGTGCCAGCAGTGCCGACCGGGGATTTTGGGACGAGCAGTACTTC. Protein: CASSADRGFWDEQYF.

In this sample, this clone turned up once. This chain connects TRBV7-9 to TRBJ1-3; 9 positions match TRBD1. V shed 5 bases, J shed 3 bases, and the junction held 11 bases outside the gene matches. Germline-derived CDR1 and CDR2 are SEHNR and FQNEAQ (reference sequence). The CDR3 contains 17 residues. The CDR3 reads CASSADRGTTVGNTIYF. In nucleotides, the CDR3 is TGTGCCAGCAGCGCCGACAGGGGGACTACGGTTGGAAACACCATATATTTT.

The V call is TRBV5-5, the J call TRBJ1-6, with D unresolved. Per germline, CDR1 SGHKS and CDR2 YYEKEE (reference sequence). V lost 4 bases to trimming and J lost 7 bases, with 15 bases between them. The CDR3 is made up of 15 amino acids. CDR3 DNA sequence: TGTGCCAGCAGCCTCGAGGGCCCGGCCAATTCACCCCTCCACTTT. This encodes CASSLEGPANSPLHF.

The chain couples TRBV7-2 to TRBJ2-7; TRBD2 might be the D (5 bases). V lost 8 bases and J lost 0, with 14 bases in between. The CDR3 is made up of 14 amino acids. Germline assignment: CDR1 SGHTA and CDR2 FQGNSA. The CDR3 DNA reads TGTGCCAGCCGGGTAATTGGGAGCTCCTACGAGCAGTACTTC. Protein sequence: CASRVIGSSYEQYF. Supplemented by reference TRBV7-2 and TRBJ2-7, the full variable domain reads GAGVSQSPSNKVTEKGKDVELRCDPISGHTALYWYRQSLGQGLEFLIYFQGNSAPDKSGLPSDRFSAERTGGSVSTLTIQRTQQEDSAVYLCASRVIGSSYEQYFGPGTRLTVT.

The chain recombines TRBV5-6 with TRBJ2-1; 7 bases are a match to TRBD1. With V trimmed by 1 base and J by 0 bases, 7 bases remained unmatched. The CDR3 length is 17 residues. Germline V lookup: CDR1 SGHDT, CDR2 YYEEEE. The CDR3 DNA reads as TGTGCCAGCAGCTTGACAGGAGACAGGGTCTCCTACAATGAGCAGTTCTTC. Protein: CASSLTGDRVSYNEQFF.

The chain couples TRBV6-5 to TRBJ2-1, with D possibly being TRBD1 (6 bases). V shed 2 bases and J shed 9 bases, with 17 bases lying between them. This CDR3 has 15 amino acids. Germline V gives CDR1 MNHEY, CDR2 SVGAGI. CDR3 in DNA: TGTGCCAGCAGTTACGTGTACAGGGAATTGGCTGAGCAGTTCTTC. Translated: CASSYVYRELAEQFF.

The gene calls are TRBV10-3 and TRBJ1-1; the D is unclear. The CDR3 runs 14 residues. Germline V gives CDR1 ENHRY, CDR2 SYGVKD. V lost 10 bases and J lost 0, with 15 bases in between. In DNA form, the CDR3 reads TGTGCCACCCAGGCGCGGGATCTGAACACTGAAGCTTTCTTT. As protein: CATQARDLNTEAFF.

The chain has TRBV30 and TRBJ1-3; perhaps TRBD1 as D (5 bases). The germline V gene encodes CDR1 GTSNPN and CDR2 SVGIG (reference sequence). The CDR3 is 13 residues long. V was trimmed by 5 bases and J by 2 bases, leaving 10 bases between them. The chain's CDR3 is CAWVGGAGNTIYF. For the CDR3, the DNA is TGTGCCTGGGTGGGAGGGGCTGGAAACACCATATATTTT.

The CDR3 reads CASSPGTGGYEQFF. For the CDR3, the DNA is TGTGCCAGTAGTCCCGGGACAGGGGGTTATGAGCAGTTCTTC. This chain connects TRBV19 to TRBJ2-1; 11 positions agree with TRBD1. J was trimmed by 8 bases and V by 5 bases; bases with no gene match: 5. This CDR3 contains 14 residues. Germline V CDR1 and CDR2: LNHDA, SQIVND (reference sequence).

The genes are TRBV30 and TRBJ2-7, with D possibly being TRBD1 (5 bases). The CDR3 is made up of 13 amino acids. Germline lookup yields CDR1 GTSNPN and CDR2 SVGIG (reference sequence). V was shortened by 1 base and J by 4 bases, with 11 bases between the two germline ends. The CDR3 region has the DNA TGTGCCTGGAGTGCCCGACAGATTTACGAGCAGTACTTC. Amino acids: CAWSARQIYEQYF.

This clone showed up just a few times. Other DNA sequences of this sample code for an identical CDR3. This chain joins TRBV18 and TRBJ1-1, with TRBD1 matching 8 bases. This CDR3 region has 14 residues. The germline gives CDR1 KGHSH, CDR2 LQKENI. With V trimmed by 3 bases and J by 2 bases, 2 bases remained unmatched. DNA of the CDR3: TGTGCCAGCTCACCCCAGGGGGCTAACACTGAAGCTTTCTTT. It yields the protein CASSPQGANTEAFF.

The gene calls are TRBV9 and TRBJ1-2; 7 nucleotides line up with TRBD1. The CDR3 length is 15 residues. J was trimmed by 4 bases and V by 4 bases; bases with no gene match: 10. Germline V gene lookup returns CDR1 SGDLS and CDR2 YYNGEE. CDR3 amino acids: CASSPSRGAGYGYTF. Here the CDR3 DNA reads TGTGCCAGCAGCCCGAGCAGGGGGGCGGGCTATGGCTACACCTTC.

The chain recombines TRBV29-1 with TRBJ1-1, with a tentative D call TRBD1 (5 bases). This CDR3 is built from 12 residues. Germline V CDR1 and CDR2: SQVTM, ANQGSEA. The V and J ends lost 5 bases and 3 bases respectively, with 10 bases between them. The CDR3 here is CSVKQGDTEAFF. CDR3 sequence (DNA): TGCAGCGTTAAGCAGGGTGACACTGAAGCTTTCTTT.

The gene calls are TRBV4-3 and TRBJ2-3, with no clear D. V gave up 0 bases and J gave up 1 base, with 14 bases separating them. The CDR3 consists of 17 residues. The germline V gene has CDR1 LGHNA and CDR2 YSLEER. In nucleotides, the CDR3 is TGCGCCAGCAGCCAAGATGAATGGCGGCCTGGCACAGATACGCAGTATTTT. Translated, it gives CASSQDEWRPGTDTQYF.

J is TRBJ1-6 and V is TRBV7-9; weak D call: TRBD1 (5 bases). The length of the CDR3 is 16 residues. Trimming left V 4 bases short and J 8 bases short, with 18 bases between. CDR1 SEHNR and CDR2 FQNEAQ come from the germline V gene (reference sequence). The CDR3 reads CASSSPGRGGDSPLHF. The CDR3 bases are TGTGCCAGCAGCTCCCCAGGTCGGGGGGGGGATTCACCCCTCCACTTT.

V usage is TRBV11-2 and J usage is TRBJ1-6; tentatively, D is TRBD1 (5 bases). The CDR3 length is 15 residues. Germline V gene lookup returns CDR1 SGHAT and CDR2 FQNNGV. V lost 0 bases, J lost 7 bases, and 10 bases lay in between. Here the CDR3 reads CASSLDRAINSPLHF. CDR3 DNA: TGTGCCAGCAGCTTAGACAGGGCGATAAATTCACCCCTCCACTTT.

This clone was found once. The chain couples TRBV6-5 to TRBJ2-7; 9 bases line up with TRBD1. Germline V lookup: CDR1 MNHEY, CDR2 SVGAGI. This CDR3 spans 15 amino acids. Unmatched junction bases numbered 8, after V lost 6 bases and J lost 2 bases. CDR3 in DNA: TGTGCCAGCAGAGGACAGGGGCACCTTACCTACGAGCAGTACTTC. It specifies CASRGQGHLTYEQYF.

This rearrangement joins TRBV4-2 to TRBJ2-1, with 8 bases lining up with TRBD2. This CDR3 comprises 16 residues. Trimming cost V 1 base and J 7 bases; bases outside gene matches: 9. Germline values: CDR1 LGHNA, CDR2 YNFKEQ. The DNA for the CDR3 is TGTGCCAGCAGCCAAGGTCAAGCGGGGGAGTTAAATGAGCAGTTCTTC. It encodes CASSQGQAGELNEQFF.

This rearrangement joins TRBV27 to TRBJ2-7; a weak D match, TRBD2 (6 bases). V was shortened by 4 bases and J by 3 bases, with 16 bases between the two germline ends. The germline V gene encodes CDR1 MNHEY and CDR2 SMNVEV (reference sequence). The CDR3 has 15 residues. The DNA for the CDR3 is TGTGCCAGCAGTTCATCCGGGACTGGTTACTACGAGCAGTACTTC. This codes for CASSSSGTGYYEQYF.

The chain joins TRBV2 to TRBJ1-4; 11 bases match TRBD1. The CDR3 runs 15 residues. The germline V gene has CDR1 SNHLY and CDR2 FYNNEI. Unmatched junction bases numbered 8, after V lost 7 bases and J lost 7 bases. The CDR3 coding sequence is TGTGCCAGCACCGGGACAGGGGGAAGTAGTGAAAAACTGTTTTTT. Amino acids: CASTGTGGSSEKLFF.

CDR3 bases: TGTGCCAGTAGTATAGGGGGCCCCGGGGAGCTGTTTTTT. Protein: CASSIGGPGELFF. This chain connects TRBV19 to TRBJ2-2; the D gene is possibly TRBD1 (5 bases). V lost 1 base and J 6 bases, leaving 6 bases between the germline ends. Germline lookup yields CDR1 LNHDA and CDR2 SQIVND (reference sequence). The CDR3 contains 13 residues.

This chain connects TRBV4-2 to TRBJ2-5, with D uncertain. The CDR3 totals 12 residues. Looked up from germline, CDR1 is LGHNA and CDR2 is YNFKEQ. Trimming shortened V by 0 bases and J by 5 bases, and 4 bases separated the two germline ends. Here the CDR3 DNA reads TGTGCCAGCAGCCAAGAGCGGGAGACCCAGTACTTC. Protein: CASSQERETQYF.